A selection of T cell receptor beta chains follows, all from one sample in a study of cytomegalovirus exposure and HLA in healthy donors. Some clones are missing from TCRdb's copy, which holds only in-frame ones; the method was immunoSEQ multiplex PCR. The ten most abundant clones cover 6.5% of a sample with under 200,000 clones. Material for sequencing was PBMCs. The source is a man under 40 in good health and CMV-seronegative. Both conserved end residues are part of each CDR3. Each record gives: D gene, J gene, V gene, CDR3 DNA, CDR3 protein. A D gene is named only where the DNA matches it firmly.

D gene: TRBD1; J gene: TRBJ1-1; V gene: TRBV30; CDR3 DNA: TGTGCCTGGAGGGACAGGGGAAGCACTGAAGCTTTCTTT; CDR3 protein: CAWRDRGSTEAFF
D gene: TRBD1; J gene: TRBJ1-4; V gene: TRBV4-3; CDR3 DNA: TGCGCCAGCAGCCGGAGTAGGGGGCGGACTAATGAAAAACTGTTTTTT; CDR3 protein: CASSRSRGRTNEKLFF
D gene: .; J gene: TRBJ1-2; V gene: TRBV4-2; CDR3 DNA: TGTGCCAGCAGCACTCTTACAGGGTTTGGAGACGGGAACTATGGCTACACCTTC; CDR3 protein: CASSTLTGFGDGNYGYTF
D gene: .; J gene: TRBJ1-1; V gene: TRBV28; CDR3 DNA: TGTGCCAGCAGTCCTGGGTACGTGGGGCTGAACACTGAAGCTTTCTTT; CDR3 protein: CASSPGYVGLNTEAFF
D gene: .; J gene: TRBJ2-7; V gene: TRBV11-2; CDR3 DNA: TGTGCCAGCAGCTTACTAGGTCTAGCTAACGAGCAGTACTTC; CDR3 protein: CASSLLGLANEQYF
D gene: .; J gene: TRBJ1-1; V gene: TRBV9; CDR3 DNA: TGTGCCAGCAGCGTGTTTCGGGAGAACACTGAAGCTTTCTTT; CDR3 protein: CASSVFRENTEAFF
D gene: TRBD1; J gene: TRBJ1-5; V gene: TRBV7-9; CDR3 DNA: TGTGCCAGCAGCTTAGGGACAGGGAAGGGGCAGCCCCAGCATTTT; CDR3 protein: CASSLGTGKGQPQHF
D gene: TRBD1; J gene: TRBJ1-1; V gene: TRBV5-4; CDR3 DNA: TGTGCCAGCAGCAACCGGGACAGGGACACTGAAGCTTTCTTT; CDR3 protein: CASSNRDRDTEAFF
D gene: TRBD1; J gene: TRBJ1-3; V gene: TRBV18; CDR3 DNA: TGTGCCAGCTCCCGGGACAGGAACACCATATATTTT; CDR3 protein: CASSRDRNTIYF
D gene: TRBD1; J gene: TRBJ1-2; V gene: TRBV5-4; CDR3 DNA: TGTGCCAGCAGCTTGTACGGGACAGGCTATGGCTACACCTTC; CDR3 protein: CASSLYGTGYGYTF
D gene: .; J gene: TRBJ1-1; V gene: TRBV19; CDR3 DNA: TGTGCCAGTAGTATGGTGCCAGGGATGAACACTGAAGCTTTCTTT; CDR3 protein: CASSMVPGMNTEAFF
D gene: TRBD1; J gene: TRBJ2-1; V gene: TRBV27; CDR3 DNA: TGTGCCAGCAAACTAGGGACAGCCCTGAGCTCCTACAATGAGCAGTTCTTC; CDR3 protein: CASKLGTALSSYNEQFF
D gene: .; J gene: TRBJ1-5; V gene: TRBV21-1; CDR3 DNA: TGTGCCAGCAGCAAAGCCAGGGGGCTGTATCAGCCCCAGCATTTT; CDR3 protein: CASSKARGLYQPQHF
D gene: TRBD1; J gene: TRBJ1-1; V gene: TRBV9; CDR3 DNA: TGTGCCAGCAGCTCCGACAGGGGCGGCCTGGGAGCTTTCTTT; CDR3 protein: CASSSDRGGLGAFF
D gene: .; J gene: TRBJ2-7; V gene: TRBV18; CDR3 DNA: TGTGCCAGCTCACCACGGTACGGCTCCTACGAGCAGTACTTC; CDR3 protein: CASSPRYGSYEQYF
D gene: .; J gene: TRBJ1-3; V gene: TRBV25-1; CDR3 DNA: TGTGCCAGCAGTGAGGGTGCACAGGCCCTCTCTGGAAACACCATATATTTT; CDR3 protein: CASSEGAQALSGNTIYF
D gene: .; J gene: TRBJ1-1; V gene: TRBV5-1; CDR3 DNA: TGCGCCAGCAGCTTGGGAGTATCGAACACTGAAGCTTTCTTT; CDR3 protein: CASSLGVSNTEAFF
D gene: .; J gene: TRBJ2-7; V gene: TRBV15; CDR3 DNA: TGTGCCACCAGCAGATCCATTTTGGGACAAAAGTCCTACGAGCAGTACTTC; CDR3 protein: CATSRSILGQKSYEQYF
D gene: TRBD2; J gene: TRBJ2-7; V gene: TRBV10-1; CDR3 DNA: TGCGCCAGCAGCGCCCGACTAGCGGGCCACTACGAGCAGTACTTC; CDR3 protein: CASSARLAGHYEQYF
D gene: .; J gene: TRBJ1-4; V gene: TRBV29-1; CDR3 DNA: TGCAGCGTTCATCCGGGTGCCCCTAATGAAAAACTGTTTTTT; CDR3 protein: CSVHPGAPNEKLFF
D gene: TRBD1; J gene: TRBJ1-2; V gene: TRBV5-6; CDR3 DNA: TGTGCCAGCAGCGTTACACCCGGGACAGCTTCCAACTATGGCTACACCTTC; CDR3 protein: CASSVTPGTASNYGYTF
D gene: .; J gene: TRBJ1-2; V gene: TRBV11-3; CDR3 DNA: TGTGCCAGCAGCCACGGGCCCCGACAGTATGGCTACACCTTC; CDR3 protein: CASSHGPRQYGYTF
D gene: .; J gene: TRBJ2-1; V gene: TRBV19; CDR3 DNA: TGTGCCAGTAGTATTTCGAGAGACTCCTACAATGAGCAGTTCTTC; CDR3 protein: CASSISRDSYNEQFF
D gene: .; J gene: TRBJ2-3; V gene: TRBV9; CDR3 DNA: TGTGCCAGCAGCGTAGGCGGGGACAGCACAGATACGCAGTATTTT; CDR3 protein: CASSVGGDSTDTQYF
D gene: .; J gene: TRBJ1-5; V gene: TRBV13; CDR3 DNA: TGTGCCAGCAGCTTAGGACAGGTCTACAATCAGCCCCAGCATTTT; CDR3 protein: CASSLGQVYNQPQHF
D gene: .; J gene: TRBJ2-4; V gene: TRBV7-2; CDR3 DNA: TGTGCCAGCAGCTTAGACAACAAAAACATTCAGTACTTC; CDR3 protein: CASSLDNKNIQYF
D gene: .; J gene: TRBJ2-3; V gene: TRBV6-5; CDR3 DNA: TGTGCCAGCAGCCGCCGGGACAAAAGCACAGATACGCAGTATTTT; CDR3 protein: CASSRRDKSTDTQYF
D gene: .; J gene: TRBJ2-5; V gene: TRBV30; CDR3 DNA: TGTGCCGGGTCGGCATGGGGCGGAGAGACCCAGTACTTC; CDR3 protein: CAGSAWGGETQYF
D gene: TRBD1; J gene: TRBJ2-1; V gene: TRBV30; CDR3 DNA: TGTGCCTATAATGCCGGGACAGGGTGGAATGAGCAGTTCTTC; CDR3 protein: CAYNAGTGWNEQFF
D gene: .; J gene: TRBJ1-1; V gene: TRBV11-3; CDR3 DNA: TGTGCCAGCAGCCCCAGGAACACTGAAGCTTTCTTT; CDR3 protein: CASSPRNTEAFF
D gene: TRBD1; J gene: TRBJ1-1; V gene: TRBV6-5; CDR3 DNA: TGTGCCAGCAGCCCTATACAGGGGAGGACTGAAGCTTTCTTT; CDR3 protein: CASSPIQGRTEAFF
D gene: .; J gene: TRBJ1-5; V gene: TRBV19; CDR3 DNA: TGTGCCAGTTCAAGGGGACTTAGCCAGCCCCAGCATTTT; CDR3 protein: CASSRGLSQPQHF
D gene: .; J gene: TRBJ2-7; V gene: TRBV5-1; CDR3 DNA: TGCGCCAGCACCCCGACAGTTTCCTTGACCTACGAGCAGTACTTC; CDR3 protein: CASTPTVSLTYEQYF
D gene: .; J gene: TRBJ2-4; V gene: TRBV5-6; CDR3 DNA: TGTGCCAGCAGCTTGATCGACAGAGACTTTATTCAGTACTTC; CDR3 protein: CASSLIDRDFIQYF
D gene: .; J gene: TRBJ2-7; V gene: TRBV7-9; CDR3 DNA: TGTGCCAGCAGTTATGGAGGGACTCTGGACTACGAGCAGTACTTC; CDR3 protein: CASSYGGTLDYEQYF
D gene: .; J gene: TRBJ2-7; V gene: TRBV15; CDR3 DNA: TGTGCCACCAGCAGACTGGGGCAGACAGACGAGCAGTACTTC; CDR3 protein: CATSRLGQTDEQYF
D gene: TRBD1; J gene: TRBJ1-2; V gene: TRBV19; CDR3 DNA: TGTGCCAGTAGTCTCTCCCGGACAGGGGGCCCGGGCTACACCTTC; CDR3 protein: CASSLSRTGGPGYTF
D gene: .; J gene: TRBJ1-1; V gene: TRBV7-9; CDR3 DNA: TGTGCCAGCAGCTTAGGGACACTGAACACTGAAGCTTTCTTT; CDR3 protein: CASSLGTLNTEAFF
D gene: TRBD2; J gene: TRBJ2-6; V gene: TRBV7-8; CDR3 DNA: TGTGCCAGCAGCTATAGACAGTACTCGGGAGGCCATTCCTCTGGGGCCAACGTCCTGACTTTC; CDR3 protein: CASSYRQYSGGHSSGANVLTF
D gene: TRBD1; J gene: TRBJ2-7; V gene: TRBV6-6; CDR3 DNA: TGTGCCAGCAAACCACCGGGACAGAACTCCTACGAGCAGTACTTC; CDR3 protein: CASKPPGQNSYEQYF
D gene: .; J gene: TRBJ1-5; V gene: TRBV11-2; CDR3 DNA: TGTGCCAGCAGCTTACAAGGGTTGGGAAGCGGTCAGCCCCAGCATTTT; CDR3 protein: CASSLQGLGSGQPQHF
D gene: TRBD1; J gene: TRBJ2-7; V gene: TRBV10-1; CDR3 DNA: TGCGCCAGCAGCCACCGGGACAGGGGCCTCTACGAGCAGTACTTC; CDR3 protein: CASSHRDRGLYEQYF
D gene: .; J gene: TRBJ1-2; V gene: TRBV28; CDR3 DNA: TGTGCCAGCAGCTCTCCCCCGGGGAACTATGGCTACACCTTC; CDR3 protein: CASSSPPGNYGYTF
D gene: .; J gene: TRBJ2-2; V gene: TRBV4-3; CDR3 DNA: TGCGCCAGCAGCCAAGAGCGAGGCGGTACAGGCAACACCGGGGAGCTGTTTTTT; CDR3 protein: CASSQERGGTGNTGELFF
D gene: .; J gene: TRBJ2-7; V gene: TRBV10-3; CDR3 DNA: TGTGCCATCAGCCTAACAGGTGGCGAGCAGTACTTC; CDR3 protein: CAISLTGGEQYF
D gene: TRBD1; J gene: TRBJ2-3; V gene: TRBV12-5; CDR3 DNA: TGTGCTAGTGGTTTGGGACAGGGATTACCAGATACGCAGTATTTT; CDR3 protein: CASGLGQGLPDTQYF
D gene: TRBD1; J gene: TRBJ1-2; V gene: TRBV2; CDR3 DNA: TGTGCCAGCCTTACAGAACAGGGGAACTATGGCTACACCTTC; CDR3 protein: CASLTEQGNYGYTF
D gene: .; J gene: TRBJ2-5; V gene: TRBV5-1; CDR3 DNA: TGCGCCAGCAGCTTTTTGTTGAGACAGGCTCAAGAGACCCAGTACTTC; CDR3 protein: CASSFLLRQAQETQYF
D gene: TRBD1; J gene: TRBJ2-1; V gene: TRBV6-1; CDR3 DNA: TGTGCCAGCTTACCGGGACAGGGGACGGGTGAGCAGTTCTTC; CDR3 protein: CASLPGQGTGEQFF